Below, 10 T cell receptor beta chains from the same sample are listed, as sequenced in a study of blood T cell repertoires in COVID-19. Only in-frame clones appear in the TCRdb table, and some are missing; sequencing was by immunoSEQ multiplex PCR. The sample contains approximately 110,000 clones, 80% to 90% of which appear only once. Sequencing input: peripheral blood. The receptors stem from a woman aged 80 or over with active or convalescent COVID-19.

The chain links TRBV7-6 to TRBJ2-1, with 10 bases identical to TRBD2. Germline CDR1 and CDR2: SGHVS and FNYEAQ. The CDR3 runs 16 residues. The trim removed 3 bases at V and 0 bases at J, leaving 2 bases unmatched. CDR3 nucleotides: TGTGCCAGCAGCTTCTCTAGCGGGAGCTCCTACAATGAGCAGTTCTTC. Translating it yields CASSFSSGSSYNEQFF.

The chain couples TRBV27 to TRBJ1-2, with TRBD1 matching 9 bases. The germline CDR1 and CDR2 sequences are MNHEY and SMNVEV (reference sequence). The CDR3 extends over 15 amino acids. V was pared by 3 bases and J by 4 bases, with 6 bases of the junction left unmatched. The CDR3 is CASSFRTGEFYGYTF. DNA for the CDR3: TGTGCCAGCAGTTTCAGGACAGGGGAATTCTATGGCTACACCTTC.

The chain has TRBV5-1 and TRBJ2-5; 9 bases map to TRBD2. The CDR3 runs 16 residues. CDR1 SGHRS and CDR2 YFSETQ come from the germline V gene. The ends lost 4 bases at V and 0 bases at J; junction bases unmatched: 7. The CDR3 reads CASSLGLARYQETQYF. The DNA for the CDR3 is TGCGCCAGCAGCCTCGGACTAGCGAGATACCAAGAGACCCAGTACTTC.

This chain connects TRBV7-9 to TRBJ2-2; 12 nucleotides line up with TRBD1. The germline CDR1 and CDR2 sequences are SEHNR and FQNEAQ (reference sequence). This CDR3 is 16 amino acids long. Trimming removed 4 bases from V and 5 bases from J; junction bases left unmatched: 5. The CDR3 sequence: CASSSRDRGLTGELFF. As DNA, the CDR3 is TGTGCCAGCAGCTCCCGGGACAGGGGGCTAACCGGGGAGCTGTTTTTT.

The CDR3 DNA follows: TGTGCCAGCAGTTTCTCAGCGAGCGCGAACACCGGGGAGCTGTTTTTT. Encoded protein: CASSFSASANTGELFF. The chain combines TRBV6-5 with TRBJ2-2; D gene ambiguous. Trimming removed 4 bases from V and 0 bases from J, with 12 bases in between. CDR1 and CDR2 from the germline V gene are MNHEY and SVGAGI. This CDR3 contains 16 residues.

V gene TRBV15 combines with J gene TRBJ2-1, with 10 bases lining up with TRBD2. V lost 3 bases to trimming and J lost 9 bases; unmatched junction nucleotides: 14. Germline V lookup: CDR1 LNHNV, CDR2 YYDKDF (reference sequence). The CDR3 length is 17 residues. The CDR3 nucleotides are TGTGCCACCAGCAGGCCGCGGGGCGGGACTAGCGTCAGTGAGCAGTTCTTC. It codes for CATSRPRGGTSVSEQFF.

The V and J genes are TRBV7-2 and TRBJ2-7, with 7 positions matching TRBD2. Trimming cost V 4 bases and J 2 bases; bases outside gene matches: 8. This CDR3 contains 15 residues. CDR1 and CDR2 from the germline V gene are SGHTA and FQGNSA. CDR3 in DNA: TGTGCCAGCAGCTCCGCTTCCGGGACTACCTACGAGCAGTACTTC. Protein product: CASSSASGTTYEQYF.

This chain connects TRBV28 to TRBJ1-2; tentatively, D is TRBD1 (5 bases). The V gene's germline CDR1 is MDHEN and CDR2 SYDVKM. V dropped 7 bases and J dropped 8 bases, with 11 bases sitting between them. The CDR3 consists of 11 residues. The CDR3 nucleotides are TGTGCCAGCACGACAGTTCGGGGCTACACCTTC. Residues: CASTTVRGYTF.

This clone was seen ten or more times. The chain combines TRBV11-2 with TRBJ2-2; 9 bases are shared with TRBD2. CDR1 is SGHAT, CDR2 FQNNGV, per germline. This CDR3 region has 15 residues. V dropped 4 bases and J dropped 5; count of bases not matched to a gene: 5. CDR3 DNA sequence: TGTGCCAGCAGCTACGTAGCGGGAGTGACCGGGGAGCTGTTTTTT. Its translation: CASSYVAGVTGELFF.

By its share, this clone is medium-sized. This rearrangement joins TRBV6-6 to TRBJ1-1; tentatively, D is TRBD1 (6 bases). Trimming took 8 bases from V and 2 from J, leaving 18 bases between them. CDR1 is MNHNY, CDR2 SVGAGI, per germline (reference sequence). CDR3 length: 15 residues. CDR3 in amino acids: CASPTAGETNTEAFF. Written as DNA, the CDR3 is TGTGCCAGCCCAACCGCAGGGGAAACCAACACTGAAGCTTTCTTT.